The rows below give T cell receptor beta chains drawn from one sample of a study of blood T cell repertoires in COVID-19. Method: immunoSEQ multiplex PCR; TCRdb's copy keeps in-frame clones and lacks some. The table includes 200,000 to 300,000 clones, roughly 87% detected once. The sample was PBMCs or T cells enriched from blood (not recorded which). The receptor source for this set is a woman in her thirties with acute COVID-19. CDR3s include the opening cysteine and the closing phenylalanine or tryptophan. A D gene is named only where the DNA matches it firmly. Only some rows state a clone size, as once, few, many or a class for expanded clones.

D gene	V gene	J gene	clone size	CDR3 DNA	CDR3 protein
-	TRBV21-1	TRBJ1-5	-	TGTGCCAGCAGCCCAACAGGGGTCTGCAATCAGCCCCAGCATTTT	CASSPTGVCNQPQHF
-	TRBV3-1/TRBV3-2	TRBJ1-5	-	TGTGCCAGCAGCGACCCTACCAGGGATTATAGCAATCAGCCCCAGCATTTT	CASSDPTRDYSNQPQHF
-	TRBV19	TRBJ2-7	-	TGTGCCAGTAGTATAGGGCTCACACGGAGGGACGAGCAGTACTTC	CASSIGLTRRDEQYF
TRBD1	TRBV2	TRBJ1-5	-	TGTGCCAGCAGTGATCCGGACAGGGGGCAGCGTCAGCCCCAGCATTTT	CASSDPDRGQRQPQHF
TRBD2	TRBV7-9	TRBJ2-1	-	TGTGCCAGCAACGCGGCGGGGGGTTTTCCCTACAATGAGCAGTTCTTC	CASNAAGGFPYNEQFF
-	TRBV12-3/TRBV12-4	TRBJ1-1	-	TGTGCCAGCGGCCAGGGGAAAAACACTGAAGCTTTCTTT	CASGQGKNTEAFF
TRBD2	TRBV10-3	TRBJ2-1	-	TGTGCCATCAGTGAGTCTGGCGGGGGGGCGGAAAATGAGCAGTTCTTC	CAISESGGGAENEQFF
-	TRBV7-6	TRBJ1-6	-	TGTGCCAGCAGCTTACAGGGGAGCTCCTATAATTCACCCCTCCACTTT	CASSLQGSSYNSPLHF
-	TRBV10-2	TRBJ1-2	few	TGCGCCAGCAGTGTAGTTCCCGACTCGCTCTATGGCTACACCTTC	CASSVVPDSLYGYTF
-	TRBV5-1	TRBJ1-1	once	TGCGCCAGCAGCTTTACTATTAATTTGAACACTGAAGCTTTCTTT	CASSFTINLNTEAFF
-	TRBV7-9	TRBJ2-5	few	TGTGCCAGCAGCCCGGGAGAGACCCAGTACTTC	CASSPGETQYF
-	TRBV6-5	TRBJ2-2	-	TGTGCCAGCAGTCTCGAGCCCGGGAACACCGGGGAGCTGTTTTTT	CASSLEPGNTGELFF
TRBD1	TRBV7-2	TRBJ1-2	-	TGTGCCAGCAGTACTTCCGGGACAGCGAGACGCTATGGCTACACCTTC	CASSTSGTARRYGYTF
-	TRBV6-2/TRBV6-3	TRBJ2-7	-	TGTGCCAGCAGCCAGCGCCGGGGTGCACAGGGCTACGAGCAGTACTTC	CASSQRRGAQGYEQYF
-	TRBV2	TRBJ1-2	-	TGTGCCAGCAGACCACGAGAGAACAGGGCTGGTGGCTACACCTTC	CASRPRENRAGGYTF
-	TRBV19	TRBJ1-6	once	TGTGCCAGTAGGGGGCACAATTCACCCCTCCACTTT	CASRGHNSPLHF
-	TRBV24-1	TRBJ1-5	-	TGTGCCACCAGTCCGGGACACAGTTATCAGCCCCAGCATTTT	CATSPGHSYQPQHF
-	TRBV20-1	TRBJ2-7	once	TGCAGTGCCCCTGTATATCACGAGCAGTACTTC	CSAPVYHEQYF
TRBD1	TRBV6-1	TRBJ1-5	once	TGTGCCAGCAGTGCTCCGGGACAGGGGATATATAGCAATCAGCCCCAGCATTTT	CASSAPGQGIYSNQPQHF
TRBD1	TRBV10-3	TRBJ1-2	-	TGTGCCATCAGTCGACAGGGGGCGGACTATGGCTACACCTTC	CAISRQGADYGYTF
-	TRBV6-5	TRBJ2-5	-	TGTGCCAGGAGATTATGGAGGGGCCGCCAAGAGACCCAGTACTTC	CARRLWRGRQETQYF
TRBD2	TRBV5-1	TRBJ2-3	-	TGCGCCAGCAGCTTGATGCGGGGGAGCACAGATACGCAGTATTTT	CASSLMRGSTDTQYF
TRBD1	TRBV15	TRBJ1-2	-	TGTGCCACCAGCAGAGGACAGGGGGCGTACGGCTACACCTTC	CATSRGQGAYGYTF
-	TRBV30	TRBJ1-3	-	TGTGCCTGGAGTGGTAGCTCTGGAAACACCATATATTTT	CAWSGSSGNTIYF
-	TRBV7-9	TRBJ1-1	-	TGTGCCAGCTCCGACGGGGGGCTTTCGACTGAAGCTTTCTTT	CASSDGGLSTEAFF
TRBD1	TRBV9	TRBJ1-2	once	TGTGCCAGCAGCGGACAGGGAGGTTGGTATGGCTACACCTTC	CASSGQGGWYGYTF
TRBD1	TRBV10-1	TRBJ1-1	few	TGCGCCAGCAGTGAGTTCGGGACAGGGGAAGCTTTCTTT	CASSEFGTGEAFF
-	TRBV15	TRBJ2-1	-	TGTGCCACCAGCAGAGCCTTGGAGCAGTTCTTC	CATSRALEQFF
TRBD2	TRBV24-1	TRBJ2-3	-	TGTGCCACCGGCCCCGGGGAGCGGGGGAGGACAGATACGCAGTATTTT	CATGPGERGRTDTQYF
TRBD2	TRBV7-2	TRBJ2-7	-	TGTGCCAGCAGCCATCCTCCTACTAGCGGTCTCTACGAGCAGTACTTC	CASSHPPTSGLYEQYF
TRBD1	TRBV13	TRBJ1-1	-	TGTGCCAGCAGAGGGACAGTGGACTTGATCGCTTTCTTT	CASRGTVDLIAFF
TRBD2	TRBV28	TRBJ2-3	-	TGTGCCAGCAGTTTAACTAGCGGGGGGAATCCAGATACGCAGTATTTT	CASSLTSGGNPDTQYF
TRBD2	TRBV7-2	TRBJ2-2	-	TGTGCCAGCAGCCCGTTTCAGGGCGGCGGGGGGGGCGGGGAGCTGTTTTTT	CASSPFQGGGGGGELFF
TRBD1	TRBV10-2	TRBJ1-2	-	TGCGCCAGCAGTGAGTTGCCGGGACAGGGCTTATCTTCCTATGGCTACACCTTC	CASSELPGQGLSSYGYTF
-	TRBV5-1	TRBJ2-7	-	TGCGCCAGCAGCTTGGAGGGACTGGGATCCTACGAGCAGTACTTC	CASSLEGLGSYEQYF
-	TRBV7-2	TRBJ1-3	-	TGTGCCAGCAGCTTAAGCGCTTCTCCTGGAAACACCATATATTTT	CASSLSASPGNTIYF
-	TRBV19	TRBJ2-2	-	TGTGCCAGTAGTACTCGACTAGATGAAGGCAACACCGGGGAGCTGTTTTTT	CASSTRLDEGNTGELFF
-	TRBV19	TRBJ1-5	-	TGTGCCAGTAGTATAGAGGAGGGAATAAGCAATCAGCCCCAGCATTTT	CASSIEEGISNQPQHF
-	TRBV19	TRBJ2-5	-	TGTGCCAGTAGTATAGGCAGTGGAGGACAGGAGACCCAGTACTTC	CASSIGSGGQETQYF
TRBD2	TRBV19	TRBJ2-5	-	TGTGCCAGTAGTAGCGGGGGGGCCGGAGAGACCCAGTACTTC	CASSSGGAGETQYF
-	TRBV9	TRBJ2-1	once	TGTGCCAGCAGGGGGCGGGGAGCGGAGGACAATGAGCAGTTCTTC	CASRGRGAEDNEQFF
-	TRBV6-5	TRBJ2-7	-	TGTGCCAGCAAATCGGCGGGCCGGGACGAGCAGTACTTC	CASKSAGRDEQYF
TRBD1	TRBV2	TRBJ1-1	-	TGTGCCAGCAGTGTGACAGGGCGGAACACTGAAGCTTTCTTT	CASSVTGRNTEAFF
TRBD1	TRBV6-5	TRBJ1-3	-	TGTGCCAGCACAGACAGGGGGAACACCATATATTTT	CASTDRGNTIYF
-	TRBV18	TRBJ1-2	-	TGTGCCAGCTCACCGCGGGGAGTTAACTATGGCTACACCTTC	CASSPRGVNYGYTF
TRBD1	TRBV4-1	TRBJ2-7	-	TGCGCCAGCAGCTTCGGGACAGGGACCTACGAGCAGTACTTC	CASSFGTGTYEQYF
-	TRBV13	TRBJ1-2	-	TGTGCCAGCAGCACTAGTGGAGGGGGCTACACCTTC	CASSTSGGGYTF
-	TRBV6-5	TRBJ1-2	-	TGTGCCAGCAGTTACTCAACAGGAGATTCAACTTATGGCTACACCTTC	CASSYSTGDSTYGYTF
-	TRBV2	TRBJ1-2	-	TGTGCCAGCAGGGAACAGGTTTCCTATGGCTACACCTTC	CASREQVSYGYTF
-	TRBV5-1	TRBJ2-5	once	TGCGCCAGCAGCTTGGCAGGGGATCTAGAGACCCAGTACTTC	CASSLAGDLETQYF
-	TRBV7-2	TRBJ2-7	-	TGTGCCAGCAGCTTAACTAGTACTGGTGAGCAGTACTTC	CASSLTSTGEQYF
TRBD2	TRBV5-1	TRBJ2-2	once	TGCGCCAGCAGCGGAGCGGGACTAGTGAACACCGGGGAGCTGTTTTTT	CASSGAGLVNTGELFF
-	TRBV29-1	TRBJ1-2	-	TGCAGCGTTGCTCAGGCAGGCTATGGCTACACCTTC	CSVAQAGYGYTF
TRBD1	TRBV10-2	TRBJ1-2	-	TGCGCCAGCAGCCACAGACAGGGGGCCTTTTTGTTGGATGGCTACACCTTC	CASSHRQGAFLLDGYTF